This T cell receptor (beta chain) derives from a study of monozygotic twins with inflammatory bowel disease (dated by TCRdb to the late 2010s). Broadly, across the study: In total, 30 or so monozygotic twin pairs made up the full study: 19 Danish pairs, all IBD-discordant, plus nine German pairs, of which four were IBD-concordant and five were IBD-discordant. The search for disease-associated traits relied mainly on comparing, within discordant pairs, IBD patients with their genetically identical healthy co-twins. Each individual had, on average, about 151 000 unique TCRalpha sequences and 181 000 unique TCRbeta sequences available for analysis. Study-wide conclusions, independent of this receptor: Measured by the inverse Simpson index, TCRbeta repertoire diversity was lower in IBD patients than in their healthy co-twins. Distinction between different T cell subtypes could not be achieved in the analysis. The results gave no support for a single strong signal or clonotype linked to IBD. Repertoire similarity did not differ between concordant and discordant twins, which could be due to limited statistical power. Compared with healthy twins, IBD patients shared fewer clonotypes with other individuals, and the difference was most pronounced in patients with signs of disease activity. Differing immunosuppressive treatments among patients may have added background noise and inter-individual variability to the repertoires.

A word on this clonotype: The specificity of this receptor is unknown.

The method behind the library was 5' RACE. Preparation of each TCR library used approximately 4,000 ng of total RNA. For each sample, cDNA synthesis was carried out in eight separate reactions using SMARTScribe reverse transcriptase. During cDNA synthesis, unique molecular identifiers containing a 6-nucleotide sample barcode were introduced by template switching. Amplification of TCRalpha and TCRbeta cDNA involved two nested PCRs of 16 and 9 cycles, and each PCR was followed by bead purification. Before amplification, the cDNA was treated with uracil DNA-glycosylase and purified using the QIAquick PCR purification kit. In the second PCR, Illumina TruSeq-compatible adapters and sample-specific barcodes were added. Library quality and concentration were assessed using TapeStation and Qubit, and about 5.2 ng of each library was pooled. Sequencing of pooled libraries was carried out on an Illumina HiSeq2500 single-index Rapid Run using 2 x 100 bp reads and custom sequencing primers. Per the authors' processing: UMI-based consensus assembly with MiGEC version 1.2.6 was used to correct PCR and sequencing errors. V(D)J alignment, clonotype assembly and CDR3 extraction were performed with MiXCR version 2.1.1. Gene usage, clonotype sharing and MAIT/NKT TCR abundance were normalised by analysing the top 1000, 10 000 and 20 000 clonotypes per sample. Diversity was computed as the inverse Simpson index with the vegan R package after downsampling to 27 000 UMIs. Paired Mann-Whitney U tests were applied to discordant twin pairs, and Benjamini-Hochberg correction was used for multiple testing. TCRdb reanalyzed the reads, keeping one entry per CDR3 protein sequence and omitting DNA. The authors' filters were not applied to this entry. The data table for this sample lists about 420,000 distinct CDR3 sequences. The ten biggest clones cover 2% to 3% of the sample.

The CDR3 has 17 amino acids, counting the end cysteine and phenylalanine. The record lacks a DNA sequence. From the germline V gene, CDR1 is MNHNS and CDR2 is SASEGT. A 2.5 ml peripheral blood sample was drawn into PAXgene tubes per donor and stored at -80°C. Without any T cell sorting, total RNA was extracted from whole blood using the PAXgene blood miRNA kit on an automated QIAcube. Peripheral blood from monozygotic twin pairs who were concordant or discordant for inflammatory bowel disease underwent deep TCRalpha and TCRbeta repertoire profiling using unique molecular barcoding. Smoking habits were recorded for all twin pairs, and individuals were classified as current, former or never smokers.

The rearranged chain carries TRBV6-1 and TRBJ1-4. This sequence was found in a human donor with ulcerative colitis or Crohn's disease, or a healthy co-twin of an affected twin (not recorded which). Sequenced: blood. For the CDR3, the sequence is CASSVAGQAATNEKLFF.